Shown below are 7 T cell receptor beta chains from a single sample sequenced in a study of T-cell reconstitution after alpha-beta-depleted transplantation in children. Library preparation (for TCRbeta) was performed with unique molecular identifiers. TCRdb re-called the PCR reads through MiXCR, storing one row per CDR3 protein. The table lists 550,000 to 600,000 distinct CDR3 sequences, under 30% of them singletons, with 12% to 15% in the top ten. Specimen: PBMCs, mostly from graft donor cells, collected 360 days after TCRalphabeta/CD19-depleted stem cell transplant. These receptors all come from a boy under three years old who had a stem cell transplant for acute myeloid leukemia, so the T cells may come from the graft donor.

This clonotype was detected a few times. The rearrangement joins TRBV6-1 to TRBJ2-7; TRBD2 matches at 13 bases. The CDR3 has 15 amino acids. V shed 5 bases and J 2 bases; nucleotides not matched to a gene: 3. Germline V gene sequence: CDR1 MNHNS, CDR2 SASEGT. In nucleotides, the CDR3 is TGTGCCAGCAGTCAGGGACTAGCGGGGCCCTACGAGCAGTACGTC. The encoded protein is CASSQGLAGPYEQYV.

This chain's CDR3 is CASSLGEETGDNEQFF. DNA of the CDR3: TGTGCCAGCAGCTTAGGGGAGGAGACAGGAGACAATGAGCAGTTCTTC. This sequence joins TRBV11-2 and TRBJ2-1, with D tentatively TRBD1 or TRBD2 (6 bases each). Per the germline V gene, CDR1 is SGHAT and CDR2 is FQNNGV. This CDR3 spans 16 amino acids. V lost 1 base to trimming and J lost 5 bases, with 15 bases between them. Filled out from reference TRBV11-2 and TRBJ2-1, the complete variable domain reads EAGVAQSPRYKIIEKRQSVAFWCNPISGHATLYWYQQILGQGPKLLIQFQNNGVVDDSQLPKDRFSAERLKGVDSTLKIQPAKLEDSAVYLCASSLGEETGDNEQFFGPGTRLTVL.

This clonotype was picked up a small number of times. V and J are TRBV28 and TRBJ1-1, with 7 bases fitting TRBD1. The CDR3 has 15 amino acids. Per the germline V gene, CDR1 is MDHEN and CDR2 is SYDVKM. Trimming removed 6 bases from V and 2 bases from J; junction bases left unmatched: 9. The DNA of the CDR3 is TGTGCCAGCAGCTTCGGCCGACAGGGTAACACTGAAGCTTTCTTT. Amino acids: CASSFGRQGNTEAFF.

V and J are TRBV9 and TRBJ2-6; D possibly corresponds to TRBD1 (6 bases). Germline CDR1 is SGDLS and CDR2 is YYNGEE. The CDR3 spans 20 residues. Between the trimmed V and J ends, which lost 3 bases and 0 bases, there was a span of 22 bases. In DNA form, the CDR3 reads TGTGCCAGCAGCGAGAGGGACAAGAGGGTTGAGGGCTCTGGGGCCAACGTCCTGACTTTC. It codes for CASSERDKRVEGSGANVLTF.

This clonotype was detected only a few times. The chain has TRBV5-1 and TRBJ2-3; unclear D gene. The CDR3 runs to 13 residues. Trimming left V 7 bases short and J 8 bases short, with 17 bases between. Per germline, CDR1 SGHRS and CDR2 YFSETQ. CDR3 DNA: TGCGCCAGCTCCGAAAGGGCAGGCAGTACGCAGTATTTT. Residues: CASSERAGSTQYF. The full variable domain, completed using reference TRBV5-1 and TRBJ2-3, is KAGVTQTPRYLIKTRGQQVTLSCSPISGHRSVSWYQQTPGQGLQFLFEYFSETQRNKGNFPGRFSGRQFSNSRSEMNVSTLELGDSALYLCASSERAGSTQYFGPGTRLTVL.

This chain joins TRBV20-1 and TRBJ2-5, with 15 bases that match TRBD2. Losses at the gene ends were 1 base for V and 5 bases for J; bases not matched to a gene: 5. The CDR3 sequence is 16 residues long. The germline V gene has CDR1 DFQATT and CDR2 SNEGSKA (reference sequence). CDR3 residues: CSARGTSGGAGETQYF. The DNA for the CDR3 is TGCAGTGCTAGAGGGACTAGCGGGGGGGCGGGGGAGACCCAGTACTTC.

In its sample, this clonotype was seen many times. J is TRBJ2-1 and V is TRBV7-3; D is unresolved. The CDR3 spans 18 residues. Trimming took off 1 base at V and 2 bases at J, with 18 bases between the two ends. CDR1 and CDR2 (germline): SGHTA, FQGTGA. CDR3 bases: TGTGCCAGCAGCTTAAGGTCCCCGAGTGGGATACCCTACAATGAGCAGTTCTTC. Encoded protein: CASSLRSPSGIPYNEQFF.